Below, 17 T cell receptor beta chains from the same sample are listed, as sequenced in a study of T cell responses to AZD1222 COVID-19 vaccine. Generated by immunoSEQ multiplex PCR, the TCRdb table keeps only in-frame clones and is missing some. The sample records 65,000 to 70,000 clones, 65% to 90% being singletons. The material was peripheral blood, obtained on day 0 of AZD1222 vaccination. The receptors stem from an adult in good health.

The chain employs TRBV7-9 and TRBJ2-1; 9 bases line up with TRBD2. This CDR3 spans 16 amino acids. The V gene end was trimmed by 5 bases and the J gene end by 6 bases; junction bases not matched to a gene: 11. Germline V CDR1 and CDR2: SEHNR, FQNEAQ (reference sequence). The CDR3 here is CASSTGAGGGFNEQFF. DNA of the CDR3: TGTGCCAGCAGCACCGGAGCGGGGGGCGGCTTCAATGAGCAGTTCTTC.

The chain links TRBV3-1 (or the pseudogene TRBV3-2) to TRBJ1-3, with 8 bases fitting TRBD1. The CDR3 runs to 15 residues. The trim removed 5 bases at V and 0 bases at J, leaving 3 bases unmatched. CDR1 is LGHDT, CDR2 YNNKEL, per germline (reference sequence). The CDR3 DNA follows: TGTGCCAGCAGCTTTACAGGGGGCTCTGGAAACACCATATATTTT. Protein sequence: CASSFTGGSGNTIYF.

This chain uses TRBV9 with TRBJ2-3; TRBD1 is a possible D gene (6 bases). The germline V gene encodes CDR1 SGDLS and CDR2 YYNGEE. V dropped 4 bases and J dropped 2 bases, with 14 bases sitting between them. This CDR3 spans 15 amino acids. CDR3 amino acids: CASSPTRGTTDTQYF. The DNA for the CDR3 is TGTGCCAGCAGCCCCACGAGGGGGACCACAGATACGCAGTATTTT.

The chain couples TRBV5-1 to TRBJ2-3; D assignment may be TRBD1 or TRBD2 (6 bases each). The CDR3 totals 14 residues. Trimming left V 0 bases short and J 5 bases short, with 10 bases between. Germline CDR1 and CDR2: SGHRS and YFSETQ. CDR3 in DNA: TGCGCCAGCAGCTTGGCGGGGGCCCAAGATACGCAGTATTTT. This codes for CASSLAGAQDTQYF.

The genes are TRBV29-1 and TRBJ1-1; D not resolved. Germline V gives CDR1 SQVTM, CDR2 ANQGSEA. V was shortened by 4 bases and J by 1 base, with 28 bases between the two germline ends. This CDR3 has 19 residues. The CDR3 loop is CSVGPSARLTNLKNTEAFF. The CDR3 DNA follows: TGCAGCGTTGGACCATCCGCGCGGCTGACTAACCTTAAGAACACTGAAGCTTTCTTT.

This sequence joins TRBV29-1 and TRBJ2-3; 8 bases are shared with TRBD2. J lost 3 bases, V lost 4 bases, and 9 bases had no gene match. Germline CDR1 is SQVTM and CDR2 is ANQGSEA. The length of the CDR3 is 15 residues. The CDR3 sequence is CSVALAGGPTDTQYF. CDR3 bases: TGCAGCGTTGCCCTCGCGGGGGGACCGACAGATACGCAGTATTTT.

CDR3 bases: TGTGCCAGCAGCTTAGGAGCAGGAGGTTGGGACTACGAGCAGTACTTC. This codes for CASSLGAGGWDYEQYF. The chain links TRBV7-6 to TRBJ2-7; TRBD2 is a possible D gene (5 bases). Deletions cut 1 base from V and 3 bases from J, with 16 bases between. The CDR3 length is 16 residues. Germline CDR1 is SGHVS and CDR2 is FNYEAQ. Complete variable domain (other parts from reference TRBV7-6 and TRBJ2-7): GAGVSQSPRYKVTKRGQDVALRCDPISGHVSLYWYRQALGQGPEFLTYFNYEAQQDKSGLPNDRFSAERPEGSISTLTIQRTEQRDSAMYRCASSLGAGGWDYEQYFGPGTRLTVT.

CDR3 sequence reads: CASSSEQGRETGELFF. The CDR3 DNA sequence: TGTGCCAGCAGTAGTGAACAGGGAAGGGAGACCGGGGAGCTGTTTTTT. The chain couples TRBV27 to TRBJ2-2; weak D call: TRBD1 (6 bases). The V gene's germline CDR1 is MNHEY and CDR2 SMNVEV (reference sequence). Trimming pared 5 bases from V and 5 bases from J, leaving 18 bases between. The CDR3 is 16 amino acids.

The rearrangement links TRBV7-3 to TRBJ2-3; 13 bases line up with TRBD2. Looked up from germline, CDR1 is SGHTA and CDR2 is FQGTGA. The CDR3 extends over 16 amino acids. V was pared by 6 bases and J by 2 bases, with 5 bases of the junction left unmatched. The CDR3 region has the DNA TGTGCCAGCAGAACGGGACTAGCGGGGCCCACAGATACGCAGTATTTT. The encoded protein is CASRTGLAGPTDTQYF.

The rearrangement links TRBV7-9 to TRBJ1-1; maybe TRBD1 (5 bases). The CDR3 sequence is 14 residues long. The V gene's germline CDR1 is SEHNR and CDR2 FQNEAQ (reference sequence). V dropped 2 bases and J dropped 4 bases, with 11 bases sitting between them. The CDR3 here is CASSLTGAGTEAFF. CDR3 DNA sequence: TGTGCCAGCAGCTTAACCGGGGCCGGCACTGAAGCTTTCTTT.

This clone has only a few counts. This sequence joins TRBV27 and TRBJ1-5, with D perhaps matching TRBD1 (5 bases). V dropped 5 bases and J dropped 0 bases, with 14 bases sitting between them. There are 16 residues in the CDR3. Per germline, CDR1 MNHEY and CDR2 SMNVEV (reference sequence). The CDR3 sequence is CASSPWTSGSNQPQHF. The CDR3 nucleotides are TGTGCCAGCAGTCCCTGGACATCGGGTAGCAATCAGCCCCAGCATTTT.

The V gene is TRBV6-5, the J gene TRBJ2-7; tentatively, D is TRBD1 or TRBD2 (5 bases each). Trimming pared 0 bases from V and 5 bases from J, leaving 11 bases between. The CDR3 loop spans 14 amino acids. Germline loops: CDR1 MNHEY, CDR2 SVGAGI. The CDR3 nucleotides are TGTGCCAGCAGTTACTCGAGGGGCAGGGACGAGCAGTACTTC. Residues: CASSYSRGRDEQYF.

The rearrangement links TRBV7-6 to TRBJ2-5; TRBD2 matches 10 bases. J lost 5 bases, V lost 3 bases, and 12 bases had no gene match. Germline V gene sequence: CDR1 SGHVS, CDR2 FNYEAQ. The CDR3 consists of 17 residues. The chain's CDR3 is CASSLYVAGGDRETQYF. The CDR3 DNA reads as TGTGCCAGCAGCTTGTACGTAGCGGGGGGTGATCGGGAGACCCAGTACTTC.

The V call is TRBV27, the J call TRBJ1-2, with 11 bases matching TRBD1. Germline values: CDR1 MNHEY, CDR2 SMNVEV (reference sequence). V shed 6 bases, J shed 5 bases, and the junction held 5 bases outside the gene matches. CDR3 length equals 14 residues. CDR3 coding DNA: TGTGCCAGCAGAACCGGGACAGGGGGTTATGGCTACACCTTC. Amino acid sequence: CASRTGTGGYGYTF.

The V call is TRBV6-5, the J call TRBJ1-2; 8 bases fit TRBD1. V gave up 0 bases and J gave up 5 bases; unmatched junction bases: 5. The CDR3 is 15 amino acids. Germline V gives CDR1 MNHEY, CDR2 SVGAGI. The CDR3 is CASSYSPGGGYGYTF. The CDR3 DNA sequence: TGTGCCAGCAGTTACTCCCCAGGGGGCGGATATGGCTACACCTTC.

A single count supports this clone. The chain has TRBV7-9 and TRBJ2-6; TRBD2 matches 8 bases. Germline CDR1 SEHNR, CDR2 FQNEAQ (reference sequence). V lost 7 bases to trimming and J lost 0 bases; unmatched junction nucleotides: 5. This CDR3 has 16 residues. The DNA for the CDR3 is TGTGCCAGCAAAACTAGCGGAGGCTCTGGGGCCAACGTCCTGACTTTC. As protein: CASKTSGGSGANVLTF.

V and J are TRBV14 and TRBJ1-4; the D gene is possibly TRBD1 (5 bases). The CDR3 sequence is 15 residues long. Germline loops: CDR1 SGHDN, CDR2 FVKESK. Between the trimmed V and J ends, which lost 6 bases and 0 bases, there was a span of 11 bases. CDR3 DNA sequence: TGTGCCAGCAGACATACAGGTGCAACTAATGAAAAACTGTTTTTT. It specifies CASRHTGATNEKLFF.